This T cell receptor (beta chain) was captured by sequencing in a study of cytomegalovirus exposure and HLA in healthy donors. The wider study: Of the donors genotyped, some 400 in all, 80% to 85% fell in the Caucasian-associated ancestry cluster. Study results and limitations: 15,000 to 20,000 TCR beta sequences were associated with HLA alleles at 0.05 false discovery rate in a later analysis. It was reported that the classifier diagnosed cytomegalovirus status with high specificity and sensitivity in both the original and validation cohorts. In vitro checks showed that a few CMV-associated chains really do target CMV antigens.

The PCR made use of 60 Vbeta and 13 Jbeta primers. TCRdb's table, derived via immunoSEQ multiplex PCR, lists solely in-frame clones and lacks some. The table shows approximately 110,000 clones, with around four fifths occurring only once. On this clone itself: What it recognizes is unknown.

This CDR3 is built from 16 residues. Germline CDR1 is MNHNS and CDR2 is SASEGT. Trimming cost V 3 bases and J 0 bases, with 12 bases left between them. The material sequenced was PBMCs. The TCR was taken from a woman aged 35 to 49 in good health and CMV-seronegative. This rearrangement joins TRBV6-1 to TRBJ1-3, with D unresolved. In DNA, the CDR3 is TGTGCCAGCAGTGACCGCGGTACCCTCTCTGGAAACACCATATATTTT. Protein sequence: CASSDRGTLSGNTIYF.